Shown below are 17 T cell receptor beta chains from a single sample sequenced in a study of CD8+ T cells in alopecia areata. Isolated RNA was reverse transcribed into cDNA used as the sequencing template. The repertoire was sequenced with immunoSEQ multiplex PCR; TCRdb's copy has only in-frame clones and lacks some. Found here are 95,000 to 150,000 clones, roughly 50% of them singletons; the top ten hold approximately 10%. What was sequenced was NKG2D-low CD8+ T cells sorted from blood. All receptors come from a human donor with alopecia areata.

V is TRBV5-4 and J is TRBJ1-4; D is unresolved. V was pared by 2 bases and J by 6 bases, with 5 bases between. Germline-derived CDR1 and CDR2 are SGHNT and YYREEE (reference sequence). The CDR3 is 12 residues long. Here the CDR3 reads CASSFGDEKLFF. Written as DNA, the CDR3 is TGTGCCAGCAGCTTTGGCGATGAAAAACTGTTTTTT.

The rearrangement joins TRBV29-1 to TRBJ2-7; D not resolved. The CDR3 runs 12 residues. Trimming shortened V by 1 base and J by 4 bases, and 8 bases separated the two germline ends. The V gene's germline CDR1 is SQVTM and CDR2 ANQGSEA. Here the CDR3 DNA reads TGCAGCGTTGAAGCTCAAGGATACGAGCAGTACTTC. Protein: CSVEAQGYEQYF.

This rearrangement joins TRBV7-8 to TRBJ2-1; unclear D gene. CDR1 is SGHVS and CDR2 is FQNEAQ in the germline V gene. The germline V and J ends were trimmed by 3 bases and 3 bases, with 3 bases remaining between them. This CDR3 is built from 12 residues. CDR3 protein: CASSLDYNEQFF. CDR3 DNA sequence: TGTGCCAGCAGCTTGGACTACAATGAGCAGTTCTTC.

Concerning this clone itself: The sample holds other DNA sequences that translate to the same CDR3. V gene TRBV7-9 combines with J gene TRBJ2-7; D gene ambiguous. Germline-derived CDR1 and CDR2 are SEHNR and FQNEAQ (reference sequence). The CDR3 contains 11 residues. Trimming removed 5 bases at V and 0 bases at J, with 2 bases between. DNA for the CDR3: TGTGCCAGCAGCGACTCCTACGAGCAGTACTTC. Translated, it gives CASSDSYEQYF.

The rearrangement links TRBV30 to TRBJ2-1, with 9 bases aligning to TRBD2. The CDR3 consists of 15 residues. V dropped 4 bases and J dropped 1; count of bases not matched to a gene: 5. CDR1 is GTSNPN and CDR2 is SVGIG in the germline V gene (reference sequence). The chain's CDR3 is CAWKMSGGSYNEQFF. The CDR3 bases are TGTGCCTGGAAGATGAGCGGGGGGTCCTACAATGAGCAGTTCTTC.

The count of this clone is one. Distinct nucleotide sequences in the sample also encode this CDR3. This chain uses TRBV30 with TRBJ1-5; 9 positions agree with TRBD1. J lost 4 bases, V lost 1 base, and 2 bases had no gene match. CDR1 is GTSNPN and CDR2 is SVGIG in the germline V gene (reference sequence). The CDR3 contains 14 residues. In DNA, the CDR3 is TGTGCCTGGAGTGGGGGACAGGGAAATCAGCCCCAGCATTTT. It is translated as CAWSGGQGNQPQHF.

V gene TRBV6-4 combines with J gene TRBJ2-1; the match to TRBD2 covers 16 bases. The CDR3 runs 16 residues. Germline V gives CDR1 MRHNA, CDR2 SNTAGT. The trim removed 6 bases at V and 10 bases at J, leaving 9 bases unmatched. The CDR3 spells CASSLGTSGGANEQFF. DNA for the CDR3: TGTGCCAGCAGCCTTGGGACTAGCGGGGGGGCTAACGAGCAGTTCTTC.

The chain carries TRBV9 and TRBJ1-2; weak D call: TRBD1 (6 bases). The CDR3 is 14 amino acids. Germline V CDR1 and CDR2: SGDLS, YYNGEE. V lost 4 bases, J lost 2 bases, and 12 bases lay in between. The CDR3 bases are TGTGCCAGCAGCCAGTCCGGGACAAACTATGGCTACACCTTC. Protein: CASSQSGTNYGYTF.

A few counts support this clone. The chain uses TRBV29-1 and TRBJ2-7; no clear D. V was shortened by 4 bases and J by 1 base, with 8 bases between the two germline ends. Looked up from germline, CDR1 is SQVTM and CDR2 is ANQGSEA. The CDR3 contains 12 residues. The CDR3 nucleotides are TGCAGCGTTGCCCCTGGTTCCTACGAGCAGTACTTC. It translates to CSVAPGSYEQYF.

The chain recombines TRBV7-9 with TRBJ1-2, with D unresolved. Germline V CDR1 and CDR2: SEHNR, FQNEAQ (reference sequence). The CDR3 consists of 13 residues. V gave up 1 base and J gave up 2 bases, with 5 bases separating them. The CDR3 DNA follows: TGTGCCAGCAGCTTAGGACCGAACTATGGCTACACCTTC. Translating gives CASSLGPNYGYTF.

This clone showed up just once. The same CDR3 is also encoded by other DNA sequences in this sample. The chain uses TRBV29-1 and TRBJ1-2; possible D gene TRBD1, 5 bases. Trimming took 6 bases from V and 2 from J, leaving 10 bases between them. This CDR3 is 12 amino acids long. The germline CDR1 and CDR2 sequences are SQVTM and ANQGSEA. CDR3 nucleotides: TGCAGCGTAGAGACAGAAAACTATGGCTACACCTTC. Residues: CSVETENYGYTF.

J is TRBJ2-3 and V is TRBV30; no reliable D call. The V and J ends lost 0 bases and 0 bases respectively, with 10 bases between them. The CDR3 totals 15 residues. CDR1 is GTSNPN, CDR2 SVGIG, per germline (reference sequence). CDR3 DNA sequence: TGTGCCTGGAGTGTACTTTTGGGCAGCACAGATACGCAGTATTTT. It codes for CAWSVLLGSTDTQYF.

This rearrangement joins TRBV4-2 to TRBJ2-1; a possible D gene is TRBD2 (5 bases). Germline CDR1 is LGHNA and CDR2 is YNFKEQ. Trimming cost V 0 bases and J 8 bases, with 17 bases left between them. The CDR3 consists of 16 residues. The CDR3 DNA sequence: TGTGCCAGCAGCCAAGATTACGGACTCCGCATGGATGAGCAGTTCTTC. This codes for CASSQDYGLRMDEQFF.

The chain employs TRBV7-2 and TRBJ2-1, with TRBD1 identical over 7 bases. V trimming: 5 bases; J trimming: 7 bases; junction bases outside the gene matches: 5. The CDR3 spans 13 residues. Germline V gene data show CDR1 as SGHTA and CDR2 as FQGNSA. The CDR3 sequence: CASSRWTGNEQFF. The CDR3 DNA follows: TGTGCCAGCAGCCGATGGACAGGAAATGAGCAGTTCTTC.

The chain carries TRBV29-1 and TRBJ2-1; D perhaps matches TRBD2 (6 bases). V lost 0 bases to trimming and J lost 8 bases, with 17 bases between them. CDR3 length: 15 residues. Germline values: CDR1 SQVTM, CDR2 ANQGSEA. CDR3 bases: TGCAGCGTTGAAGATCGGGAGACTGGCACCGATGAGCAGTTCTTC. Protein sequence: CSVEDRETGTDEQFF.

This clone came up a few times. V usage is TRBV5-1 and J usage is TRBJ2-5, with D possibly matching TRBD1 (5 bases). Germline-derived CDR1 and CDR2 are SGHRS and YFSETQ. CDR3 length: 13 residues. V was clipped by 0 bases and J by 4 bases, with 7 bases between them. CDR3 sequence (DNA): TGCGCCAGCAGCTTGGCAGGGTCAGAGACCCAGTACTTC. This codes for CASSLAGSETQYF.

The rearrangement links TRBV18 to TRBJ2-1; D gene uncertain. Germline values: CDR1 KGHSH, CDR2 LQKENI. The CDR3 runs 14 residues. V shed 3 bases and J shed 1 base, with 7 bases lying between them. Written as DNA, the CDR3 is TGTGCCAGCTCACCCGAGGAGTCCTACAATGAGCAGTTCTTC. Amino acid sequence: CASSPEESYNEQFF.